The 30 T cell receptor beta chains given below trace back to one sample, sequenced in a study of blood T cell repertoires in COVID-19. Sequencing was performed with immunoSEQ multiplex PCR; in TCRdb, only in-frame clones are kept and a portion is missing. The top ten hold roughly a tenth of the sample, which has around 310,000 clones, roughly 91% seen once. The sequenced material came from PBMCs or T cells enriched from blood (not recorded which). These receptors were obtained from a woman in her 30s who had recovered from COVID-19.

This clone was detected once. V usage is TRBV19 and J usage is TRBJ1-5; no reliable D call. Deletions cut 3 bases from V and 0 bases from J, with 21 bases between. In germline, CDR1 is LNHDA, CDR2 SQIVND (reference sequence). The CDR3 is 19 residues long. CDR3 sequence: CASSIRFGKSSHSNQPQHF. Here the CDR3 DNA reads TGTGCCAGTAGTATCCGATTTGGTAAGAGCTCCCATAGCAATCAGCCCCAGCATTTT.

The CDR3 nucleotides are TGTGCCAGCAGCCGAACGACTAGCGGGACGTCCGGAGATACGCAGTATTTT. As protein: CASSRTTSGTSGDTQYF. This chain connects TRBV3-1 (or the pseudogene TRBV3-2) to TRBJ2-3, with 11 bases aligning to TRBD2. The CDR3 runs 17 residues. Per the germline V gene, CDR1 is LGHDT and CDR2 is YNNKEL (reference sequence). V gave up 4 bases and J gave up 5 bases; unmatched junction bases: 11.

CDR3 bases: TGCGCCAGCAGCCAAGACCCCGGGACAGGATGGAATGAGCAGTTCTTC. This sequence encodes CASSQDPGTGWNEQFF. The chain recombines TRBV4-3 with TRBJ2-1; 8 bases are a match to TRBD1. Germline loops: CDR1 LGHNA, CDR2 YSLEER. CDR3 length: 16 residues. The V gene end was trimmed by 0 bases and the J gene end by 7 bases; junction bases not matched to a gene: 8.

In this sample, this clone turned up once. The rearrangement links TRBV27 to TRBJ2-2; 8 bases agree with TRBD2. In germline, CDR1 is MNHEY, CDR2 SMNVEV (reference sequence). The ends lost 6 bases at V and 0 bases at J; junction bases unmatched: 0. The CDR3 contains 14 residues. The CDR3 loop reads CASRGLANTGELFF. CDR3 nucleotides: TGTGCCAGCAGGGGACTAGCGAACACCGGGGAGCTGTTTTTT.

The chain is built from TRBV27 and TRBJ1-4; no clear D gene. V gave up 4 bases and J gave up 8 bases, with 8 bases separating them. The CDR3 is 12 residues long. Germline values: CDR1 MNHEY, CDR2 SMNVEV (reference sequence). DNA for the CDR3: TGTGCCAGCAGTTGGGCAGGAGAAAAACTGTTTTTT. Encoded protein: CASSWAGEKLFF.

Only one count was recorded for this clone. The chain couples TRBV19 to TRBJ2-7, with 12 positions matching TRBD2. The V gene's germline CDR1 is LNHDA and CDR2 SQIVND (reference sequence). V dropped 10 bases and J dropped 4; count of bases not matched to a gene: 14. This CDR3 spans 16 amino acids. This CDR3 is CATKGLAGDMGYEQYF. Here the CDR3 DNA reads TGTGCCACAAAGGGACTAGCGGGCGATATGGGGTACGAGCAGTACTTC. The full variable domain, in which reference TRBV19 and TRBJ2-7 provide the parts outside the CDR3, is DGGITQSPKYLFRKEGQNVTLSCEQNLNHDAMYWYRQDPGQGLRLIYYSQIVNDFQKGDIAEGYSVSREKKESFPLTVTSAQKNPTAFYLCATKGLAGDMGYEQYFGPGTRLTVT.

The J gene is TRBJ1-1, the V gene TRBV4-1; D call uncertain. Trimming cost V 0 bases and J 4 bases, with 6 bases left between them. Germline V lookup: CDR1 MGHRA, CDR2 YSYEKL. The CDR3 consists of 13 residues. This chain's CDR3 is CASSQDRGTEAFF. The CDR3 nucleotides are TGCGCCAGCAGCCAAGATCGAGGCACTGAAGCTTTCTTT.

The chain combines TRBV2 with TRBJ1-5; 7 nucleotides align to TRBD1. Trimming cost V 5 bases and J 3 bases; bases outside gene matches: 16. The germline gives CDR1 SNHLY, CDR2 FYNNEI. CDR3 size: 18 residues. The CDR3 sequence is CASSPFFVGQNNNQPQHF. The CDR3 coding sequence is TGTGCCAGCAGTCCCTTTTTCGTGGGACAGAACAACAATCAGCCCCAGCATTTT.

The genes are TRBV7-9 and TRBJ2-5; 11 nucleotides agree with TRBD2. Trimming removed 1 base from V and 6 bases from J; junction bases left unmatched: 4. This CDR3 spans 15 amino acids. Germline CDR1 SEHNR, CDR2 FQNEAQ (reference sequence). As DNA, the CDR3 is TGTGCCAGCAGCTTAGAGCCTAGCGGGAGGCAGACCCAGTACTTC. It is translated as CASSLEPSGRQTQYF.

This clone occurred once. V is TRBV30 and J is TRBJ2-3, with D possibly matching TRBD2 (7 bases). The V end lost 4 bases, the J end lost 2 bases, and 13 bases lay between the germline ends. CDR1 GTSNPN and CDR2 SVGIG come from the germline V gene (reference sequence). The CDR3 totals 14 residues. The CDR3, as DNA: TGTGCCTGGATCCAAGGGGGGGCCACAGATACGCAGTATTTT. Its protein is CAWIQGGATDTQYF.

The genes are TRBV6-5 and TRBJ1-4; D is perhaps TRBD1 (5 bases). Trimming removed 2 bases from V and 6 bases from J, with 16 bases in between. In germline, CDR1 is MNHEY, CDR2 SVGAGI. The CDR3 consists of 16 residues. In DNA form, the CDR3 reads TGTGCCAGCAGTTACGTTTGGGGGGAAGGAGATGAAAAACTGTTTTTT. It specifies CASSYVWGEGDEKLFF.

This clone has only a few counts. The chain carries TRBV5-4 and TRBJ2-2, with 7 bases matching TRBD2. Germline V gene lookup returns CDR1 SGHNT and CDR2 YYREEE (reference sequence). The ends lost 5 bases at V and 2 bases at J; junction bases unmatched: 6. CDR3 size: 15 residues. Written as DNA, the CDR3 is TGTGCCAGCAGTGGCGGGGGACCAAACACCGGGGAGCTGTTTTTT. It is translated as CASSGGGPNTGELFF.

The genes are TRBV2 and TRBJ2-2; TRBD2 matches 10 bases. The V gene's germline CDR1 is SNHLY and CDR2 FYNNEI. V lost 0 bases to trimming and J lost 4 bases; unmatched junction nucleotides: 11. This CDR3 spans 19 amino acids. CDR3 sequence (DNA): TGTGCCAGCAGTGAAGCCGGAGGACTAGCGGAGCGGCTCACCGGGGAGCTGTTTTTT. It translates to CASSEAGGLAERLTGELFF.

V gene TRBV2 combines with J gene TRBJ1-6; no clear D gene. Trimming shortened V by 4 bases and J by 9 bases, and 19 bases separated the two germline ends. The CDR3 totals 16 residues. Germline V gene lookup returns CDR1 SNHLY and CDR2 FYNNEI. The CDR3 bases are TGTGCCAGCAGTGTCTGGGCATCACCCCCCAGTTCACCCCTCCACTTT. Translation: CASSVWASPPSSPLHF.

The chain is built from TRBV19 and TRBJ2-7, with D tentatively TRBD2 (6 bases). The V and J ends lost 3 bases and 7 bases respectively, with 10 bases between them. This CDR3 region has 12 residues. Germline assignment: CDR1 LNHDA and CDR2 SQIVND (reference sequence). CDR3 in DNA: TGTGCCAGTAGTATCACGGAGGGGGAGCAGTACTTC. Protein sequence: CASSITEGEQYF.

The rearrangement uses TRBV4-1 and TRBJ2-1; tentatively, D is TRBD1 (7 bases). The germline V gene encodes CDR1 MGHRA and CDR2 YSYEKL. The V end was cut by 5 bases, the J end by 12 bases, with 23 bases between. This CDR3 comprises 15 residues. This chain's CDR3 is CASSYGKQGDWGQFF. CDR3 nucleotide sequence: TGCGCCAGCAGCTACGGGAAGCAGGGGGACTGGGGGCAGTTCTTC.

The chain carries TRBV10-3 and TRBJ1-3; TRBD1 matches at 7 bases. Trimming cost V 4 bases and J 4 bases; bases outside gene matches: 4. Germline values: CDR1 ENHRY, CDR2 SYGVKD. This CDR3 contains 14 residues. The chain's CDR3 is CAISADRAGNTIYF. The CDR3 region has the DNA TGTGCCATCAGTGCCGACAGGGCGGGAAACACCATATATTTT.

V usage is TRBV10-3 and J usage is TRBJ2-3, with 12 positions matching TRBD2. The V gene's germline CDR1 is ENHRY and CDR2 SYGVKD. This CDR3 has 15 amino acids. V lost 10 bases and J lost 4; bases outside the gene matches: 9. The DNA for the CDR3 is TGTGCCACGCAAAAGACTAGCGGGAGTTCAGATACGCAGTATTTT. It encodes CATQKTSGSSDTQYF.

This clone was recorded a few times. V usage is TRBV3-1 (or the pseudogene TRBV3-2) and J usage is TRBJ1-4, with unresolved D. This CDR3 is 14 amino acids long. From germline, CDR1 is LGHDT and CDR2 YNNKEL (reference sequence). V shed 4 bases and J shed 6 bases, with 12 bases lying between them. The CDR3 coding sequence is TGTGCCAGCAGCCCGCGCGGTAGTGATGAAAAACTGTTTTTT. Amino acids: CASSPRGSDEKLFF.

The chain uses TRBV4-1 and TRBJ2-7, with TRBD1 as a possible D gene (5 bases). Germline V gene sequence: CDR1 MGHRA, CDR2 YSYEKL. The germline V and J ends were trimmed by 4 bases and 6 bases, with 13 bases remaining between them. This CDR3 spans 13 amino acids. The CDR3 coding sequence is TGCGCCAGCAGCCTCGAAAAGGGGTTCGAGCAGTACTTC. Translating it yields CASSLEKGFEQYF.

The chain carries TRBV10-3 and TRBJ1-6; unclear D gene. Between the trimmed V and J ends, which lost 2 bases and 5 bases, there was a span of 13 bases. Germline loops: CDR1 ENHRY, CDR2 SYGVKD. This CDR3 spans 16 amino acids. CDR3: CAISEGGGYNNSPLHF. CDR3 nucleotide sequence: TGTGCCATCAGTGAGGGTGGCGGGTACAATAATTCACCCCTCCACTTT.

The V and J genes are TRBV27 and TRBJ1-2; TRBD1 might be the D (5 bases). There are 14 residues in the CDR3. Germline loops: CDR1 MNHEY, CDR2 SMNVEV (reference sequence). V lost 5 bases and J lost 3, with 13 bases in between. CDR3 sequence reads: CASSTNRNYYGYTF. The CDR3 nucleotides read TGTGCCAGCAGTACCAACAGGAACTACTATGGCTACACCTTC.

V gene TRBV18 combines with J gene TRBJ1-3, with D possibly matching TRBD1 (6 bases). Germline CDR1 reads KGHSH; CDR2 reads LQKENI. The CDR3 spans 17 residues. Trimming shortened V by 3 bases and J by 0 bases, and 15 bases separated the two germline ends. The CDR3 here is CASSPGRTAVSGNTIYF. CDR3 nucleotide sequence: TGTGCCAGCTCACCCGGCCGGACAGCAGTCTCTGGAAACACCATATATTTT.

This chain links TRBV27 with TRBJ2-1; no clear D gene. V was pared by 7 bases and J by 3 bases, with 16 bases between. CDR1 and CDR2 from the germline V gene are MNHEY and SMNVEV (reference sequence). The CDR3 is 15 amino acids. This CDR3 is CASTPARMRYNEQFF. CDR3 DNA sequence: TGTGCCAGCACCCCAGCGAGGATGCGCTACAATGAGCAGTTCTTC.

The CDR3 spells CASSFPGQGAFF. In DNA form, the CDR3 reads TGTGCCAGCAGCTTCCCGGGACAGGGAGCTTTCTTT. The J gene is TRBJ1-1, the V gene TRBV11-3; 9 bases fit TRBD1. This CDR3 spans 12 amino acids. Germline CDR1 reads SGHNT; CDR2 reads YENEEA. V gave up 3 bases and J gave up 10 bases; unmatched junction bases: 3.

The J gene is TRBJ2-7, the V gene TRBV19; 9 bases line up with TRBD1. CDR1 is LNHDA, CDR2 SQIVND, per germline (reference sequence). The J segment lost 3 bases and the V segment lost 6 bases, leaving 3 bases of the junction unmatched. The CDR3 loop spans 13 amino acids. CDR3 DNA sequence: TGTGCCAGTAGCCGGGACAGGGTCTACGAGCAGTACTTC. Its protein product is CASSRDRVYEQYF.

The J gene is TRBJ2-2, the V gene TRBV2; 13 nucleotides agree with TRBD2. The trim removed 7 bases at V and 5 bases at J, leaving 4 bases unmatched. The CDR3 has 15 amino acids. Germline CDR1 SNHLY, CDR2 FYNNEI. The CDR3 reads CASTLGLAGTGELFF. The CDR3, as DNA: TGTGCCAGCACCCTGGGACTAGCGGGGACCGGGGAGCTGTTTTTT.

The chain recombines TRBV5-4 with TRBJ2-2; D perhaps matches TRBD2 (5 bases). The germline V and J ends were trimmed by 0 bases and 2 bases, with 11 bases remaining between them. Germline loops: CDR1 SGHNT, CDR2 YYREEE (reference sequence). The CDR3 contains 16 residues. This CDR3 reads CASSLDGGLNTGELFF. CDR3 nucleotides: TGTGCCAGCAGCTTGGACGGCGGACTCAACACCGGGGAGCTGTTTTTT. Full variable domain (rest looked up from reference TRBV5-4 and TRBJ2-2): ETGVTQSPTHLIKTRGQQVTLRCSSQSGHNTVSWYQQALGQGPQFIFQYYREEENGRGNFPPRFSGLQFPNYSSELNVNALELDDSALYLCASSLDGGLNTGELFFGEGSRLTVL.

The chain couples TRBV5-4 to TRBJ2-3; 7 nucleotides line up with TRBD2. Germline trimming cut 0 bases from V and 5 bases from J; bases unmatched to any gene: 3. Germline assignment: CDR1 SGHNT and CDR2 YYREEE (reference sequence). The CDR3 has 14 residues. The CDR3 DNA reads TGTGCCAGCAGCTTGGGGGGGAGGGAAGATACGCAGTATTTT. This sequence encodes CASSLGGREDTQYF.

This clone was observed a single time. The chain couples TRBV3-1 (or the pseudogene TRBV3-2) to TRBJ1-1, with 9 bases identical to TRBD1. The CDR3 has 14 amino acids. J was trimmed by 11 bases and V by 0 bases; bases with no gene match: 7. Germline V gene lookup returns CDR1 LGHDT and CDR2 YNNKEL (reference sequence). As DNA, the CDR3 is TGTGCCAGCAGCCAAGAACCAGGACAGGGGACGGCTTTCTTT. Residues: CASSQEPGQGTAFF.